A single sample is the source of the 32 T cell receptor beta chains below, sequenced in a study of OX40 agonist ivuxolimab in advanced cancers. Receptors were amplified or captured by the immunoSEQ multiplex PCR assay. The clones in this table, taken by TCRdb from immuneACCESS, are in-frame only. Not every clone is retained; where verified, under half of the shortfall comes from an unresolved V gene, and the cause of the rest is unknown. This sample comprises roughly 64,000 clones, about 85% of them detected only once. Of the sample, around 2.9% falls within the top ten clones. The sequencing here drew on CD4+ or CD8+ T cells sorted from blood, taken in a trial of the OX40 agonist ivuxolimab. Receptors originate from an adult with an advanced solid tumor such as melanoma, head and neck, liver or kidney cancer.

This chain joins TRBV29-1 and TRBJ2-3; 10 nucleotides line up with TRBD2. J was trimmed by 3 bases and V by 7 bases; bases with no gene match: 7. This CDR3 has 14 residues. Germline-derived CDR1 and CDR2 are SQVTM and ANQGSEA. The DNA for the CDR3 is TGCAGCGCAAATCCGGGACTAGCGACAGATACGCAGTATTTT. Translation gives CSANPGLATDTQYF.

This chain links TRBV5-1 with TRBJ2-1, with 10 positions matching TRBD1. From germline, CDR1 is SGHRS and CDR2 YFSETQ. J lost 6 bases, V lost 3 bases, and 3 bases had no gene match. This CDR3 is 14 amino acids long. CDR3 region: CASSYRTGGNEQFF. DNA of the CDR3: TGCGCCAGCAGCTACAGGACAGGGGGCAATGAGCAGTTCTTC.

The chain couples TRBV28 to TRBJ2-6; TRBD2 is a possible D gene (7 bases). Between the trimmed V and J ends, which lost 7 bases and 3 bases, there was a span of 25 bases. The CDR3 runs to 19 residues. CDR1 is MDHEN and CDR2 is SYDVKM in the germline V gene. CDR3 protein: CASTSFGGGDPGGANVLTF. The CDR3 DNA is TGTGCCAGCACCTCCTTTGGGGGGGGCGATCCTGGTGGGGCCAACGTCCTGACTTTC.

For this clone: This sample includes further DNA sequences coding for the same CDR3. CDR3: CSVETVNTEAFF. The CDR3, as DNA: TGCAGCGTTGAAACAGTTAACACTGAAGCTTTCTTT. V usage is TRBV29-1 and J usage is TRBJ1-1, with D unclear. Per the germline V gene, CDR1 is SQVTM and CDR2 is ANQGSEA. The CDR3 totals 12 residues. V shed 2 bases and J shed 2 bases, with 6 bases lying between them.

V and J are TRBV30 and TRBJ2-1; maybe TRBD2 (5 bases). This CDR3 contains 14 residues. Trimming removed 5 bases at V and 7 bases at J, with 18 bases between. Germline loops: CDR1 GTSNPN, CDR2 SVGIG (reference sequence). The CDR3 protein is CAWQIGGPLNEQFF. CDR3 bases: TGTGCCTGGCAGATAGGAGGACCTTTGAATGAGCAGTTCTTC.

CDR3 DNA sequence: TGCAGCGCCGCGTTAGCGGACGGCCCCCCAGATACGCAGTATTTT. Residues: CSAALADGPPDTQYF. The V call is TRBV29-1, the J call TRBJ2-3; maybe TRBD2 (6 bases). This CDR3 region has 15 residues. The germline CDR1 and CDR2 sequences are SQVTM and ANQGSEA. V lost 7 bases and J 4 bases, leaving 21 bases between the germline ends.

The CDR3 nucleotides read TGTGCCAGCAGCTCCCAAACAAAGTTAGCGGGAGGGCCGACAGAGCAGTTCTTC. This encodes CASSSQTKLAGGPTEQFF. This rearrangement joins TRBV13 to TRBJ2-1, with TRBD2 identical over 11 bases. Germline V gene data show CDR1 as PRHDT and CDR2 as FYEKMQ (reference sequence). V trimming: 4 bases; J trimming: 10 bases; junction bases outside the gene matches: 18. This CDR3 contains 18 residues.

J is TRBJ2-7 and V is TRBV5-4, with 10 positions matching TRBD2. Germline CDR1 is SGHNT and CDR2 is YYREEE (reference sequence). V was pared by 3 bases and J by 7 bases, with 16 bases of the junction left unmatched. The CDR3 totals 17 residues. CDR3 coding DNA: TGTGCCAGCAGCTCTGCGAAAGCGGGGGGGCCCCGAAAAGAGCAGTACTTC. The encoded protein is CASSSAKAGGPRKEQYF.

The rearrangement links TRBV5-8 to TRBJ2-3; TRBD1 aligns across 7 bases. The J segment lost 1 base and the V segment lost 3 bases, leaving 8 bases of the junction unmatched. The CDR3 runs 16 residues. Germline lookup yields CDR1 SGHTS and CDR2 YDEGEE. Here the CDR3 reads CASSWGRQGGTDTQYF. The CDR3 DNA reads TGTGCCAGCAGCTGGGGGCGACAGGGAGGCACAGATACGCAGTATTTT.

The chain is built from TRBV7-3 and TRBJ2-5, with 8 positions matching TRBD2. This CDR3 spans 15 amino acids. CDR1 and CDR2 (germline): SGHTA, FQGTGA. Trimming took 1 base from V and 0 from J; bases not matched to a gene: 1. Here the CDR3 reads CASSLSGRHQETQYF. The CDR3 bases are TGTGCCAGCAGCTTAAGCGGGAGGCACCAAGAGACCCAGTACTTC.

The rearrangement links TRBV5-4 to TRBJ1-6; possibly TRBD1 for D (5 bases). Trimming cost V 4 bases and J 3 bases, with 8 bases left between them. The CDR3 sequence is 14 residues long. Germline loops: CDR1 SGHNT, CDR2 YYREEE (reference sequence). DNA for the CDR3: TGTGCCAGCAGCCCCCAGGGCTATAATTCACCCCTCCACTTT. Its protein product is CASSPQGYNSPLHF.

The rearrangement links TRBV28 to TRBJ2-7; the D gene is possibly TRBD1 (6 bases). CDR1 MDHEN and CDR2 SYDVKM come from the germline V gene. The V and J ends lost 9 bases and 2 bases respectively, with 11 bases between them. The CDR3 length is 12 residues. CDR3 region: CASRQAAYEQYF. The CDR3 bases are TGTGCCAGTCGACAGGCCGCCTACGAGCAGTACTTC.

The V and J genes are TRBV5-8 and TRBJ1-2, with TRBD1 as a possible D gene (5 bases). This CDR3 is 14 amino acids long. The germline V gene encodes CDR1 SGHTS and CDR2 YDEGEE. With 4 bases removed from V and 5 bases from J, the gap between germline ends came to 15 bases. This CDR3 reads CASSPRDRQYGYTF. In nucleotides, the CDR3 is TGTGCCAGCAGCCCCCGGGACCGACAGTATGGCTACACCTTC.

The DNA for the CDR3 is TGTGCCAGCAGGGAGACCGGGACCTCGGGAAACACCATATATTTT. It specifies CASRETGTSGNTIYF. The rearrangement joins TRBV7-8 to TRBJ1-3, with a possible D match to TRBD1 (5 bases). In germline, CDR1 is SGHVS, CDR2 FQNEAQ. Between the trimmed V and J ends, which lost 6 bases and 4 bases, there was a span of 16 bases. This CDR3 has 15 amino acids.

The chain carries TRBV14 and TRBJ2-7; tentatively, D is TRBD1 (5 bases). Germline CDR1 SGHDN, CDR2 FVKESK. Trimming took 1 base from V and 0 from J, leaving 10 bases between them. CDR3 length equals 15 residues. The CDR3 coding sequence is TGTGCCAGCAGCCAAGCTGGGGCCCCCTCCTACGAGCAGTACTTC. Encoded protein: CASSQAGAPSYEQYF. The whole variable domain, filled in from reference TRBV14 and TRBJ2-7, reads EAGVTQFPSHSVIEKGQTVTLRCDPISGHDNLYWYRRVMGKEIKFLLHFVKESKQDESGMPNNRFLAERTGGTYSTLKVQPAELEDSGVYFCASSQAGAPSYEQYFGPGTRLTVT.

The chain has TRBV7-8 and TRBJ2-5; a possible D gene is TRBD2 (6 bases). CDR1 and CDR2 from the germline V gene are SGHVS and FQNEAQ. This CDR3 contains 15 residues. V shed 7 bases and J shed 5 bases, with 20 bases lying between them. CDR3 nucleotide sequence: TGTGCCAGCACCCGCGGGACCGTGAGTTTGGAGACCCAGTACTTC. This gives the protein CASTRGTVSLETQYF.

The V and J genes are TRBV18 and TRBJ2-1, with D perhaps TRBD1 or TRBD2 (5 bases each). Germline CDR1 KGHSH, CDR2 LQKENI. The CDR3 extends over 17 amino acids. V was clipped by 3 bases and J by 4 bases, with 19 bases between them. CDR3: CASSPPFGKGSYNEQFF. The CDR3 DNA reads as TGTGCCAGCTCACCCCCGTTCGGGAAGGGGTCATACAATGAGCAGTTCTTC. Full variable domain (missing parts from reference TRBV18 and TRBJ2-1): NAGVMQNPRHLVRRRGQEARLRCSPMKGHSHVYWYRQLPEEGLKFMVYLQKENIIDESGMPKERFSAEFPKEGPSILRIQQVVRGDSAAYFCASSPPFGKGSYNEQFFGPGTRLTVL.

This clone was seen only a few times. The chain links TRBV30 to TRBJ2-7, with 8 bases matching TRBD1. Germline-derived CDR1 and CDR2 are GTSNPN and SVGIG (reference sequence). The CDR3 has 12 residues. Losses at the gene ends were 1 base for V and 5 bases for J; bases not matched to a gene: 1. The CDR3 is CAWSEQGDEQYF. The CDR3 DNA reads TGTGCCTGGAGTGAACAGGGGGACGAGCAGTACTTC.

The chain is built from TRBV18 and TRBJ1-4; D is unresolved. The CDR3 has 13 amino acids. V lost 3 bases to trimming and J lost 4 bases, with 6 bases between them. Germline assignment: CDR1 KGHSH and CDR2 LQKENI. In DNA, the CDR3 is TGTGCCAGCTCACCGGGAGATAATGAAAAACTGTTTTTT. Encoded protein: CASSPGDNEKLFF.

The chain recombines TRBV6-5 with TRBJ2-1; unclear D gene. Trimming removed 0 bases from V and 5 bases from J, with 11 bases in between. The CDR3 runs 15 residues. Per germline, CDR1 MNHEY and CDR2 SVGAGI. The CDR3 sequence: CASSYSPGRNNEQFF. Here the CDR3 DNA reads TGTGCCAGCAGTTACTCGCCAGGCCGGAACAATGAGCAGTTCTTC.

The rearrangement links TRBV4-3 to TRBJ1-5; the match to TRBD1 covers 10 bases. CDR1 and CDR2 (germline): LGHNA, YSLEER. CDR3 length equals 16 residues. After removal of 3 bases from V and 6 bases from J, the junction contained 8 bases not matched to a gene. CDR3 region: CASSHPDRGLSQPQHF. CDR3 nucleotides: TGCGCCAGCAGCCATCCCGACAGGGGGCTTAGTCAGCCCCAGCATTTT.

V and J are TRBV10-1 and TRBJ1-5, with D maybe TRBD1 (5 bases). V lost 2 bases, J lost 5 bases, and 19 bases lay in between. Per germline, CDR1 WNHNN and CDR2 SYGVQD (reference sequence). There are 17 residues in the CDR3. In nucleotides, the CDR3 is TGCGCCAGCAGTGAGCCAAGGGGAAATCTCTACTATCAGCCCCAGCATTTT. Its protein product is CASSEPRGNLYYQPQHF.

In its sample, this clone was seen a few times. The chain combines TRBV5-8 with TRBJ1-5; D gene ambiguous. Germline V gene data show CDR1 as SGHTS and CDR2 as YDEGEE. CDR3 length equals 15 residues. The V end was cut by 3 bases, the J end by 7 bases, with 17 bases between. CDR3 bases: TGTGCCAGCAGCTCCTCCGGCGCGTCATCCCAGCCCCAGCATTTT. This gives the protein CASSSSGASSQPQHF.

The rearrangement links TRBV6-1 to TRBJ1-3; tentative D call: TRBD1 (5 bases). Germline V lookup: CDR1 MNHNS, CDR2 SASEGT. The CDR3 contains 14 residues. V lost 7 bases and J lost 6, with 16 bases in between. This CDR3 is CASMDRTRSNTIYF. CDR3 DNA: TGTGCCAGCATGGATCGGACAAGGTCAAACACCATATATTTT.

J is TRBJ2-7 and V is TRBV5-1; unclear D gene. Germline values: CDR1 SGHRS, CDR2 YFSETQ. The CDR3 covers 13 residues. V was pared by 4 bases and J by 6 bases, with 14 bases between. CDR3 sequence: CASSPGPLLEQYF. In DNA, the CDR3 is TGCGCCAGCAGCCCGGGCCCGCTTCTCGAGCAGTACTTC.

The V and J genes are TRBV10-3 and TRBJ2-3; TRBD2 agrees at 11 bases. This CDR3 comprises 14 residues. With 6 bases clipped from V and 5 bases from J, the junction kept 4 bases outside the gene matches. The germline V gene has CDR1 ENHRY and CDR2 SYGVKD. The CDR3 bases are TGTGCCATCAGCACCGGGACTAGCGGAGATACGCAGTATTTT. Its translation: CAISTGTSGDTQYF.

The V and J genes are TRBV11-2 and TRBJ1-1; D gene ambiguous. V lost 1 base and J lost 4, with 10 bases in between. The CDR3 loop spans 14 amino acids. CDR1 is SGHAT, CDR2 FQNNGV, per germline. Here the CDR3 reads CASSLGGRGTEAFF. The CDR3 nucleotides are TGTGCCAGCAGCTTAGGTGGGCGCGGCACTGAAGCTTTCTTT.

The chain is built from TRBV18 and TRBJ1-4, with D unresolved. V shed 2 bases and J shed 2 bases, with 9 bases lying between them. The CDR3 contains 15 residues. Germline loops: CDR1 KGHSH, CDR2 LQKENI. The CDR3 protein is CASSPWVDTNEKLFF. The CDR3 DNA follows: TGTGCCAGCTCACCATGGGTAGATACTAATGAAAAACTGTTTTTT.

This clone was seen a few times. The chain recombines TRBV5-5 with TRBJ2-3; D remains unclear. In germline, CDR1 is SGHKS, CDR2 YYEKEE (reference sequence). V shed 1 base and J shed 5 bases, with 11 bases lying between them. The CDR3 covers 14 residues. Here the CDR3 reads CASSLRAGEDTQYF. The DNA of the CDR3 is TGTGCCAGCAGCTTGCGTGCAGGTGAAGATACGCAGTATTTT.

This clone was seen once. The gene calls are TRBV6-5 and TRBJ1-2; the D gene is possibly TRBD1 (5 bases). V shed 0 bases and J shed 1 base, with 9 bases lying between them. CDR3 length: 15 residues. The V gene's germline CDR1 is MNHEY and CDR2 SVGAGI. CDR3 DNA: TGTGCCAGCAGTTACTCTCAGGGTAATAACTATGGCTACACCTTC. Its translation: CASSYSQGNNYGYTF.

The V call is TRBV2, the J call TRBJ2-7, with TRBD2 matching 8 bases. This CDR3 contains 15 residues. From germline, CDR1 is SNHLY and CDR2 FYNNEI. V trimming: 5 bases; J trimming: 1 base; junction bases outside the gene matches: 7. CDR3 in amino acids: CASSIGTRLSYEQYF. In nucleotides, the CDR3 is TGTGCCAGCAGTATTGGGACTAGGTTGTCCTACGAGCAGTACTTC.

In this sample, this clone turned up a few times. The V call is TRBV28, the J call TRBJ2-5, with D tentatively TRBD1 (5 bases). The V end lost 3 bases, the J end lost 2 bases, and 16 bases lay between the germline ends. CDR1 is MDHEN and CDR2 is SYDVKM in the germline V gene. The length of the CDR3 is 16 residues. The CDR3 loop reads CASSFQGSEFQETQYF. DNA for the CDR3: TGTGCCAGCAGTTTCCAGGGATCAGAATTTCAAGAGACCCAGTACTTC.